The 11 T cell receptor beta chains in this list originate from one sample, sequenced in a study of blood T cell repertoires in COVID-19. Generated by immunoSEQ multiplex PCR, the TCRdb table keeps only in-frame clones and is missing some. The table has tens of thousands of clones, about 88% seen once. The sample comprised peripheral blood. These receptors originate from a man between 60 and 75 years old with acute or convalescent COVID-19.

This sequence joins TRBV3-1 (or the pseudogene TRBV3-2) and TRBJ1-2; 7 bases match TRBD1. Germline loops: CDR1 LGHDT, CDR2 YNNKEL (reference sequence). CDR3 length equals 14 residues. The J segment lost 2 bases and the V segment lost 4 bases, leaving 4 bases of the junction unmatched. Here the CDR3 reads CASSRGGGNYGYTF. The CDR3, as DNA: TGTGCCAGCAGCCGAGGAGGGGGCAACTATGGCTACACCTTC.

The V call is TRBV14, the J call TRBJ1-6; TRBD1 matches 9 bases. This CDR3 is built from 14 residues. V lost 3 bases and J lost 10; bases outside the gene matches: 4. Per the germline V gene, CDR1 is SGHDN and CDR2 is FVKESK. The CDR3 DNA is TGTGCCAGCAGCCAGGACAGGGGCCGATCACCCCTCCACTTT. It encodes CASSQDRGRSPLHF.

The chain uses TRBV27 and TRBJ2-1, with D possibly matching TRBD2 (5 bases). Germline CDR1 is MNHEY and CDR2 is SMNVEV (reference sequence). CDR3 length equals 13 residues. Trimming took 8 bases from V and 5 from J, leaving 13 bases between them. CDR3 DNA: TGTGCCAGCCTGAACCGGGGAAACAATGAGCAGTTCTTC. Its translation: CASLNRGNNEQFF.

The V and J genes are TRBV27 and TRBJ1-2, with TRBD1 identical over 8 bases. V shed 4 bases, J shed 7 bases, and the junction held 11 bases outside the gene matches. CDR3 length: 15 amino acids. Per the germline V gene, CDR1 is MNHEY and CDR2 is SMNVEV (reference sequence). CDR3 region: CASSYGDRPSGGYTF. CDR3 nucleotides: TGTGCCAGCAGTTACGGGGACAGGCCGTCTGGTGGCTACACCTTC.

The gene calls are TRBV30 and TRBJ2-3; possibly TRBD1 for D (6 bases). Trimming took off 0 bases at V and 2 bases at J, with 12 bases between the two ends. This CDR3 comprises 15 residues. Germline lookup yields CDR1 GTSNPN and CDR2 SVGIG (reference sequence). The CDR3 sequence is CAWSVKDRSTDTQYF. In nucleotides, the CDR3 is TGTGCCTGGAGTGTAAAGGACAGATCCACAGATACGCAGTATTTT. Filled out from reference TRBV30 and TRBJ2-3, the complete variable domain reads SQTIHQWPATLVQPVGSPLSLECTVEGTSNPNLYWYRQAAGRGLQLLFYSVGIGQISSEVPQNLSASRPQDRQFILSSKKLLLSDSGFYLCAWSVKDRSTDTQYFGPGTRLTVL.

V and J are TRBV29-1 and TRBJ1-1, with 7 bases identical to TRBD1. The CDR3 is 13 amino acids. Germline V CDR1 and CDR2: SQVTM, ANQGSEA. V dropped 6 bases and J dropped 10; count of bases not matched to a gene: 14. CDR3 amino acids: CSVGTDRVKRAFF. In nucleotides, the CDR3 is TGCAGCGTAGGTACCGACAGGGTAAAGAGAGCTTTCTTT.

The CDR3 here is CASSERTGAGGNTIYF. Here the CDR3 DNA reads TGTGCCAGCAGCGAGAGGACAGGGGCGGGTGGAAACACCATATATTTT. The chain links TRBV9 to TRBJ1-3; 9 bases align to TRBD1. J lost 3 bases, V lost 3 bases, and 7 bases had no gene match. The CDR3 totals 16 residues. The germline V gene encodes CDR1 SGDLS and CDR2 YYNGEE.

The CDR3 here is CASSVSGTGSMSSYEQYF. Here the CDR3 DNA reads TGTGCCAGCAGCGTCTCCGGGACAGGGAGTATGAGCTCCTACGAGCAGTACTTC. The gene calls are TRBV13 and TRBJ2-7, with 9 bases matching TRBD1. This CDR3 region has 18 residues. Germline CDR1 is PRHDT and CDR2 is FYEKMQ (reference sequence). After removal of 5 bases from V and 0 bases from J, the junction contained 14 bases not matched to a gene.

The chain employs TRBV3-1 (or the pseudogene TRBV3-2) and TRBJ1-2, with 7 bases fitting TRBD1. The CDR3 extends over 14 amino acids. CDR1 LGHDT and CDR2 YNNKEL come from the germline V gene (reference sequence). The J segment lost 8 bases and the V segment lost 4 bases, leaving 10 bases of the junction unmatched. The CDR3 region has the DNA TGTGCCAGCAGCCTTGACCCGACAGGGAGCGGCTACACCTTC. This gives the protein CASSLDPTGSGYTF.

This clone was counted between two and nine times. This rearrangement joins TRBV11-3 to TRBJ2-7, with D hard to call. Trimming left V 0 bases short and J 3 bases short, with 3 bases between. CDR3 size: 12 residues. Germline assignment: CDR1 SGHNT and CDR2 YENEEA. CDR3 sequence: CASSLDLYEQYF. CDR3 coding DNA: TGTGCCAGCAGCTTAGATCTCTACGAGCAGTACTTC.

The chain is built from TRBV24-1 and TRBJ1-5; perhaps TRBD1 as D (5 bases). Germline CDR1 KGHDR, CDR2 SFDVKD. V lost 7 bases, J lost 6 bases, and 12 bases lay in between. This CDR3 has 13 residues. The CDR3 DNA reads as TGTGCCACCAGCCGGGGGTTGTCTCAGCCCCAGCATTTT. Protein sequence: CATSRGLSQPQHF.